This TCR beta chain is from a study of Graves' ophthalmopathy and Graves' hyperthyroidism. V was clipped by 10 bases and J by 3 bases; unmatched bases: 6. This CDR3 comprises 13 residues. Germline V gene sequence: CDR1 MNHEY, CDR2 SVGEGT. In regard to this clonotype: Its antigen is still unknown.

Researchers took RNA transcripts and amplified TCR beta CDR3 regions from them. RT-PCR was first run with HTBI primers, then multiplex PCR in a second round. Using its own MiXCR run on the multiplex PCR reads, TCRdb lists one record per CDR3 protein. The sample holds some 350,000 distinct CDR3 sequences, approximately 17% seen once. No progression to ophthalmopathy over 18 months defined stable hyperthyroidism. Exclusion criteria comprised other autoimmune diseases, uncontrolled infections, pregnancy or lactation in patients. Study outcomes and limitations: In separating ophthalmopathy from stable hyperthyroidism, a 13-signature model achieved roughly 87% sensitivity and 81.08% specificity. Clonotypes were expanded in thyroid at above 0.001 frequency, and most also appeared in blood.

The sequence came from an adult woman with stable Graves' hyperthyroidism. V and J are TRBV6-2 or TRBV6-3 and TRBJ2-7, with 10 bases that match TRBD1. The specimen sequenced was peripheral blood. CDR3 coding DNA: TGTGCCACCGGGACAGGGGTTTTCTACGAGCAGTACTTC. This translates into CATGTGVFYEQYF.